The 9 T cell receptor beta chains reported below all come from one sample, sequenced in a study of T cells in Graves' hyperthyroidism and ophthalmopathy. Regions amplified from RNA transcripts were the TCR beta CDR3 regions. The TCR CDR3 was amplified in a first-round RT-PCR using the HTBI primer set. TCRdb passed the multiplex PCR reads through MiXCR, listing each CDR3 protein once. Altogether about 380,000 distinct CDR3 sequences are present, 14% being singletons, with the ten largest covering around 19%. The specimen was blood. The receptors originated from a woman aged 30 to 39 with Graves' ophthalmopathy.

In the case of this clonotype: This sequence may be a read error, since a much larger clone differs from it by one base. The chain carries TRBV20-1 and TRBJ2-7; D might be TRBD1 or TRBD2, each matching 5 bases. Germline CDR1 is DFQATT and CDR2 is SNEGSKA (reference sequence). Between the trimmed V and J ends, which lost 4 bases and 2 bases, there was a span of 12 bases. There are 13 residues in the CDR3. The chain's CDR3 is CSATVGPTYEQYF. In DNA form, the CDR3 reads TGCAGTGCTACGGTGGGACCTACCTACGAGCAGTACTTC.

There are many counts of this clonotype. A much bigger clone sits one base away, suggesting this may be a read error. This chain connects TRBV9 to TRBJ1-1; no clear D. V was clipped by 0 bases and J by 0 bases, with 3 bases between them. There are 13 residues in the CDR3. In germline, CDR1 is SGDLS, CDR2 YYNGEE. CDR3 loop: CASSVEVNTEAFF. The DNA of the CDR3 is TGTGCCAGCAGCGTAGAGGTGAACACTGAAGCTTTCTTT.

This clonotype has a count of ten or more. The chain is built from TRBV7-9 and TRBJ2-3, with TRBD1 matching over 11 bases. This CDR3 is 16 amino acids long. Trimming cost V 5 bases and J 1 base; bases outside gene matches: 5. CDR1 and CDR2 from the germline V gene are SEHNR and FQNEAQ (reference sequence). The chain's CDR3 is CASSPGTGGRTDTQYF. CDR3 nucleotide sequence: TGTGCCAGCAGCCCGGGGACAGGGGGACGCACAGATACGCAGTATTTT.

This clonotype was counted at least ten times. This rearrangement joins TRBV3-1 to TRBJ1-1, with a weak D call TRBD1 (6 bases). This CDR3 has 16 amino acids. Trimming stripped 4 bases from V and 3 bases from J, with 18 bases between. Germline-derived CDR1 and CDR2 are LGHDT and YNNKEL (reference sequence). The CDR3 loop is CASSPHRVGGDTEAFF. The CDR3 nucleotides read TGTGCCAGCAGCCCCCATCGGGTAGGGGGGGACACTGAAGCTTTCTTT. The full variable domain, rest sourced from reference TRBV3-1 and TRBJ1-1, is DTAVSQTPKYLVTQMGNDKSIKCEQNLGHDTMYWYKQDSKKFLKIMFSYNNKELIINETVPNRFSPKSPDKAHLNLHINSLELGDSAVYFCASSPHRVGGDTEAFFGQGTRLTVV.

In DNA form, the CDR3 reads TGTGCCAGCAGTTTAGGACAACTAAATTGGGAGACCCAGTACTTC. Amino acid sequence: CASSLGQLNWETQYF. The rearrangement joins TRBV27 to TRBJ2-5; D may be TRBD1 (5 bases). V shed 2 bases and J shed 5 bases, with 15 bases lying between them. This CDR3 is built from 15 residues. Germline CDR1 is MNHEY and CDR2 is SMNVEV (reference sequence).

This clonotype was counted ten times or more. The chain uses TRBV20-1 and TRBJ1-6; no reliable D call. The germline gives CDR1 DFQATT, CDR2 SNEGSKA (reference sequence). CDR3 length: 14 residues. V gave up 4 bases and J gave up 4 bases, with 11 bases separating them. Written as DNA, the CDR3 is TGCAGTGCTATTATCACTCGATATAATTCACCCCTCCACTTT. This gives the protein CSAIITRYNSPLHF.

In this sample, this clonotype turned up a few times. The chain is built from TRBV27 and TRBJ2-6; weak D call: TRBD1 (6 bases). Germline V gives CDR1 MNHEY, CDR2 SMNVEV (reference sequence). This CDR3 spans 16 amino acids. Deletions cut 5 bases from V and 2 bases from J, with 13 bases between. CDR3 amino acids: CASSPRQVPGANVLTF. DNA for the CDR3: TGTGCCAGCAGTCCCCGACAGGTCCCTGGGGCCAACGTCCTGACTTTC.

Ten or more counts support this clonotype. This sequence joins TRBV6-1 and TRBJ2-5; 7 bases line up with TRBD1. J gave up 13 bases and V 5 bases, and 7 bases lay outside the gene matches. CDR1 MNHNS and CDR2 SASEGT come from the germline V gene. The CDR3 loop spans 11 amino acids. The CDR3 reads CASSSQGDRYF. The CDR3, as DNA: TGTGCCAGCAGTTCTCAGGGGGATCGGTACTTC.

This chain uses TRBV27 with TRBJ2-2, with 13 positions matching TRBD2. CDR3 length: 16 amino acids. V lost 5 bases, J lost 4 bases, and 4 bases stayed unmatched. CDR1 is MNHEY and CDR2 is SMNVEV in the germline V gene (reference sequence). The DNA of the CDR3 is TGTGCCAGCAGTCCGCGACTAGCGGGGGGCACCGGGGAGCTGTTTTTT. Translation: CASSPRLAGGTGELFF.